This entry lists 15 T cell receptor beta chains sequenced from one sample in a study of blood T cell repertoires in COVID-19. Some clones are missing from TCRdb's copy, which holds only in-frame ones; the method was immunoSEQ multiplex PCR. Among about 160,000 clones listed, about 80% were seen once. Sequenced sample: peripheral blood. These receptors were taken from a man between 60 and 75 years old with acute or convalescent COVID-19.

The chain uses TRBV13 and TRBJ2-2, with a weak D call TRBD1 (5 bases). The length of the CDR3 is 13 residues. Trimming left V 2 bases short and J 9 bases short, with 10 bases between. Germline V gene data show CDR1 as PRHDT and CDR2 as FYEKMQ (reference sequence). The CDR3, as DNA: TGTGCCAGCAGCTTAAGGGGTATGAGGGAGCTGTTTTTT. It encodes CASSLRGMRELFF.

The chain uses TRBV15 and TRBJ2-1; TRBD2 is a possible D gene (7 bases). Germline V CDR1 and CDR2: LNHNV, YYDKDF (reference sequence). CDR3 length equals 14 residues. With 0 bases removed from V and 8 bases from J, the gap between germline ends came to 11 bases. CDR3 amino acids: CATSRDRGADEQFF. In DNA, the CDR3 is TGTGCCACCAGCAGAGACCGGGGGGCGGATGAGCAGTTCTTC.

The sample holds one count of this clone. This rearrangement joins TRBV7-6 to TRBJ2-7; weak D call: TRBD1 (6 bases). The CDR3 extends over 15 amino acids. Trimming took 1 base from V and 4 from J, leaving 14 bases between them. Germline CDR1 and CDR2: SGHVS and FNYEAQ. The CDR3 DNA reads TGTGCCAGCAGCTTAGGTGGGACACACCTATACGAGCAGTACTTC. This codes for CASSLGGTHLYEQYF.

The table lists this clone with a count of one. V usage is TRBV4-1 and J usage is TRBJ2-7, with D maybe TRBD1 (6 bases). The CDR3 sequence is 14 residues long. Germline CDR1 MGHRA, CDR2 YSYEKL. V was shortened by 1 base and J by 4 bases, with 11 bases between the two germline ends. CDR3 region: CASSQVVGAYEQYF. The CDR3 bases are TGCGCCAGCAGCCAAGTTGTGGGGGCGTACGAGCAGTACTTC.

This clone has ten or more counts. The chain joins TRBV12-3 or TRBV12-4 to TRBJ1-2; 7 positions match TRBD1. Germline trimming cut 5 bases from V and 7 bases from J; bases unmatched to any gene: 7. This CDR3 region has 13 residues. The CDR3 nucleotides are TGTGCCAGCAGTCAACAGGGGCCGACTGGCTACACCTTC. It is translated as CASSQQGPTGYTF.

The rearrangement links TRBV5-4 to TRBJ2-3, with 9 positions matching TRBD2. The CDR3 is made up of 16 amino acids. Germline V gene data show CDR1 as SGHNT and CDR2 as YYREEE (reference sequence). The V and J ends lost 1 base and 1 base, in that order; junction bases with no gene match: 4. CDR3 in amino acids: CASSLRAGGGTDTQYF. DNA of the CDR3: TGTGCCAGCAGCTTGAGAGCGGGGGGTGGCACAGATACGCAGTATTTT.

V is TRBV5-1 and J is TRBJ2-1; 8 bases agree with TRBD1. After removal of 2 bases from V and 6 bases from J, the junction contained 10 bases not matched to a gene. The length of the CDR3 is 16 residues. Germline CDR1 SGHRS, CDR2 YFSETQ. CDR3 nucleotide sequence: TGCGCCAGCAGCTTTGGTGACAGGGGAGTCGGCAATGAGCAGTTCTTC. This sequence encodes CASSFGDRGVGNEQFF.

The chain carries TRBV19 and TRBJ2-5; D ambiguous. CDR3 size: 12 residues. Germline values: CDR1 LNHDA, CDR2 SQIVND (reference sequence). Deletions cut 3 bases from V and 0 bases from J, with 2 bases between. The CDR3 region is CASSIDQETQYF. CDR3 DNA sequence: TGTGCCAGTAGTATCGACCAAGAGACCCAGTACTTC.

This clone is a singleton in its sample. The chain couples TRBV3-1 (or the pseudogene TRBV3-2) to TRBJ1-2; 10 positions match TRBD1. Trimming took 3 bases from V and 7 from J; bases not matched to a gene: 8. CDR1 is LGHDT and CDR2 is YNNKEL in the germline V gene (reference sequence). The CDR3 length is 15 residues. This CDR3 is CASSHGQTGGFGYTF. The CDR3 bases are TGTGCCAGCAGCCACGGTCAGACAGGGGGCTTTGGCTACACCTTC.

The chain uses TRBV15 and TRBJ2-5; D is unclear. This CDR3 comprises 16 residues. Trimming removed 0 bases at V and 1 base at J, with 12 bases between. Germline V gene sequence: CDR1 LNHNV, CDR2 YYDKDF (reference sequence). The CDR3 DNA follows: TGTGCCACCAGCAGAGATCAGTCACAGTTCCAAGAGACCCAGTACTTC. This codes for CATSRDQSQFQETQYF.

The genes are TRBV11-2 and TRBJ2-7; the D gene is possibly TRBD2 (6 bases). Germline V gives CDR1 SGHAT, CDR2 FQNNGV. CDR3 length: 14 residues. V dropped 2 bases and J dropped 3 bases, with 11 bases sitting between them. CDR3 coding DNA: TGTGCCAGCAGCTTAAGAGCGGGTTTCTACGAGCAGTACTTC. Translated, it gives CASSLRAGFYEQYF.

The CDR3 spells CAISGPGQGADYGYTF. For the CDR3, the DNA is TGTGCCATCAGTGGACCTGGACAGGGGGCTGACTATGGCTACACCTTC. The rearrangement joins TRBV10-3 to TRBJ1-2, with 11 bases identical to TRBD1. After removal of 4 bases from V and 3 bases from J, the junction contained 7 bases not matched to a gene. Germline V gene sequence: CDR1 ENHRY, CDR2 SYGVKD. This CDR3 has 16 residues.

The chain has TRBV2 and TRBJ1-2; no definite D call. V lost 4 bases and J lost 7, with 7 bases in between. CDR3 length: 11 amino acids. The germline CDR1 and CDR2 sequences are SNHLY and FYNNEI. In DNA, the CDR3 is TGTGCCAGCAGTGGGAGTTCTGGCTACACCTTC. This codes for CASSGSSGYTF.

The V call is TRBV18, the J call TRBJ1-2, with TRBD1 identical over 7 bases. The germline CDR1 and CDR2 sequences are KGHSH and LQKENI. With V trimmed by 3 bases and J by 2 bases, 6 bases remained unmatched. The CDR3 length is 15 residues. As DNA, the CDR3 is TGTGCCAGCTCACCCCGACAGGGATTAAACTATGGCTACACCTTC. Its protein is CASSPRQGLNYGYTF.

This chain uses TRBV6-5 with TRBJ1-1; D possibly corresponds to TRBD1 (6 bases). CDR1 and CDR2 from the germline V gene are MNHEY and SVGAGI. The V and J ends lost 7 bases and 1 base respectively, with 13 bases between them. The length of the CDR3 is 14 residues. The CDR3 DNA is TGTGCCAGCATTATGACAGGAACGAACACTGAAGCTTTCTTT. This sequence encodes CASIMTGTNTEAFF.